These T cell receptor beta chains were read from a single sample in a study of Ad26.COV2.S vaccination and SARS-CoV-2 variants. TCRdb keeps only in-frame clones here, not all; method: immunoSEQ multiplex PCR. The profile shows about 680,000 clones, 80% to 90% of them singletons. The sequenced sample was peripheral blood, obtained in a trial of Ad26.COV2.S vaccine versus placebo. These receptors originate from a person aged 18-60 years who received the Ad26.COV2.S COVID-19 vaccine or a placebo. Both conserved end residues are part of each CDR3. Fields, in order: D gene, J gene, clone size, V gene, CDR3 protein, CDR3 DNA. A D gene is named only where the DNA matches it firmly. Part of the rows lack a size; the others show once, few, many or a class for expanded clones.

D gene: NA; J gene: TRBJ1-3; clone size: NA; V gene: TRBV10-3; CDR3 protein: CAISESQGRGNTIYF; CDR3 DNA: TGTGCCATCAGTGAATCTCAGGGCCGTGGAAACACCATATATTTT
D gene: NA; J gene: TRBJ1-4; clone size: NA; V gene: TRBV25-1; CDR3 protein: CASSEFGGRGEKLFF; CDR3 DNA: TGTGCCAGCAGTGAATTCGGGGGGCGCGGTGAAAAACTGTTTTTT
D gene: TRBD1; J gene: TRBJ1-1; clone size: NA; V gene: TRBV6-2/TRBV6-3; CDR3 protein: CASSYSTGLNTEAFF; CDR3 DNA: TGTGCCAGCAGTTACTCGACAGGGTTGAACACTGAAGCTTTCTTT
D gene: NA; J gene: TRBJ2-2; clone size: NA; V gene: TRBV5-1; CDR3 protein: CASSLVPPTGELFF; CDR3 DNA: TGCGCCAGCAGCTTGGTACCCCCCACCGGGGAGCTGTTTTTT
D gene: NA; J gene: TRBJ1-3; clone size: NA; V gene: TRBV4-2; CDR3 protein: CASSQGGLRDSGNTIYF; CDR3 DNA: TGTGCCAGCAGCCAAGGGGGCCTGAGGGACTCTGGAAACACCATATATTTT
D gene: TRBD2; J gene: TRBJ2-1; clone size: NA; V gene: TRBV9; CDR3 protein: CASSALLAGGVYNEQFF; CDR3 DNA: TGTGCCAGCAGCGCCCTCTTAGCGGGAGGCGTCTACAATGAGCAGTTCTTC
D gene: TRBD1; J gene: TRBJ2-6; clone size: NA; V gene: TRBV7-3; CDR3 protein: CASSLPSGQGALGANVLTF; CDR3 DNA: TGTGCCAGCAGCTTACCTTCTGGGCAGGGGGCGCTCGGGGCCAACGTCCTGACTTTC
D gene: NA; J gene: TRBJ2-1; clone size: NA; V gene: TRBV27; CDR3 protein: CATARDPQVFEQFF; CDR3 DNA: TGTGCCACCGCGAGGGACCCCCAAGTGTTTGAGCAGTTCTTC
D gene: TRBD2; J gene: TRBJ2-1; clone size: NA; V gene: TRBV7-9; CDR3 protein: CASSPTSGRVNEQFF; CDR3 DNA: TGTGCCAGCAGTCCTACTAGCGGGAGAGTAAATGAGCAGTTCTTC
D gene: NA; J gene: TRBJ1-2; clone size: NA; V gene: TRBV7-3; CDR3 protein: CASSPEAGSPNYGYTF; CDR3 DNA: TGTGCCAGCAGCCCCGAGGCGGGGTCCCCAAACTATGGCTACACCTTC
D gene: NA; J gene: TRBJ1-1; clone size: NA; V gene: TRBV7-9; CDR3 protein: CASSYLGTGAKAFF; CDR3 DNA: TGTGCCAGCAGCTATCTGGGGACGGGGGCGAAAGCTTTCTTT
D gene: NA; J gene: TRBJ2-6; clone size: NA; V gene: TRBV2; CDR3 protein: CASSDGGPGANVLTF; CDR3 DNA: TGTGCCAGCAGTGACGGGGGGCCTGGGGCCAACGTCCTGACTTTC
D gene: NA; J gene: TRBJ1-2; clone size: NA; V gene: TRBV18; CDR3 protein: CASSPSGRPLWGYTF; CDR3 DNA: TGTGCCAGCTCACCCTCGGGGCGGCCTTTATGGGGCTACACCTTC
D gene: NA; J gene: TRBJ2-1; clone size: NA; V gene: TRBV2; CDR3 protein: CASIGVNEQFF; CDR3 DNA: TGTGCCAGCATAGGGGTGAATGAGCAGTTCTTC
D gene: NA; J gene: TRBJ1-6; clone size: NA; V gene: TRBV5-6; CDR3 protein: CASSLEGVSYNSPLHF; CDR3 DNA: TGTGCCAGCAGCTTGGAAGGGGTTTCCTATAATTCACCCCTCCACTTT
D gene: NA; J gene: TRBJ2-5; clone size: NA; V gene: TRBV19; CDR3 protein: CASSRGSETQYF; CDR3 DNA: TGTGCCAGTAGTCGTGGTTCGGAGACCCAGTACTTC
D gene: NA; J gene: TRBJ1-6; clone size: NA; V gene: TRBV2; CDR3 protein: CASSLTGLSGNSPLHF; CDR3 DNA: TGTGCCAGCAGCCTAACAGGGCTCAGCGGGAATTCACCCCTCCACTTT
D gene: NA; J gene: TRBJ1-6; clone size: NA; V gene: TRBV27; CDR3 protein: CASSLWALSSYNSPLHF; CDR3 DNA: TGTGCCAGCAGTTTATGGGCACTTAGCTCCTATAATTCACCCCTCCACTTT
D gene: NA; J gene: TRBJ1-5; clone size: NA; V gene: TRBV19; CDR3 protein: CASSIVGGSLLDSRNQPQHF; CDR3 DNA: TGTGCCAGTAGTATAGTAGGGGGATCTCTTTTGGACAGTAGAAATCAGCCCCAGCATTTT
D gene: TRBD1; J gene: TRBJ1-1; clone size: NA; V gene: TRBV5-4; CDR3 protein: CASSLGTVRTEAFF; CDR3 DNA: TGTGCCAGCAGCCTCGGGACAGTGAGGACTGAAGCTTTCTTT
D gene: NA; J gene: TRBJ1-2; clone size: once; V gene: TRBV18; CDR3 protein: CASSPLRLSMALPSGNYGYTF; CDR3 DNA: TGTGCCAGCTCACCCCTTAGGTTGTCAATGGCTCTCCCCTCCGGAAACTATGGCTACACCTTC
D gene: NA; J gene: TRBJ2-3; clone size: NA; V gene: TRBV11-2; CDR3 protein: CASSLDGVSTDTQYF; CDR3 DNA: TGTGCCAGCAGCTTAGACGGGGTCAGCACAGATACGCAGTATTTT
D gene: NA; J gene: TRBJ1-5; clone size: NA; V gene: TRBV6-5; CDR3 protein: CASSYSMGQEEPQHF; CDR3 DNA: TGTGCCAGCAGTTACTCGATGGGGCAGGAGGAGCCCCAGCATTTT
D gene: NA; J gene: TRBJ2-1; clone size: NA; V gene: TRBV27; CDR3 protein: CASSLEFSSYNEQFF; CDR3 DNA: TGTGCCAGCAGTTTAGAGTTCAGCTCCTACAATGAGCAGTTCTTC
D gene: TRBD2; J gene: TRBJ2-7; clone size: NA; V gene: TRBV9; CDR3 protein: CASSGGLAGAYEQYF; CDR3 DNA: TGTGCCAGCAGCGGGGGACTAGCGGGGGCCTACGAGCAGTACTTC
D gene: NA; J gene: TRBJ2-1; clone size: NA; V gene: TRBV7-9; CDR3 protein: CASSSPRLYNEQFF; CDR3 DNA: TGTGCCAGCAGCTCCCCGCGCTTGTACAATGAGCAGTTCTTC
D gene: TRBD2; J gene: TRBJ2-1; clone size: NA; V gene: TRBV5-8; CDR3 protein: CASSLAGRLNEQFF; CDR3 DNA: TGTGCCAGCAGCTTAGCGGGACGATTGAATGAGCAGTTCTTC
D gene: TRBD2; J gene: TRBJ2-1; clone size: NA; V gene: TRBV10-1; CDR3 protein: CASTSGRVPYNEQFF; CDR3 DNA: TGCGCCAGCACTAGCGGGAGGGTCCCCTACAATGAGCAGTTCTTC
D gene: TRBD1; J gene: TRBJ1-2; clone size: NA; V gene: TRBV7-9; CDR3 protein: CASSAAGGGYTF; CDR3 DNA: TGTGCCAGCAGCGCCGCAGGGGGCGGCTACACCTTC
D gene: NA; J gene: TRBJ2-7; clone size: NA; V gene: TRBV29-1; CDR3 protein: CSVGGELREQYF; CDR3 DNA: TGCAGCGTTGGAGGTGAACTCAGGGAGCAGTACTTC
D gene: TRBD2; J gene: TRBJ2-7; clone size: NA; V gene: TRBV5-8; CDR3 protein: CASSLRGTSGSEQYF; CDR3 DNA: TGTGCCAGCAGCTTGAGAGGGACTAGCGGCTCCGAGCAGTACTTC
D gene: NA; J gene: TRBJ1-5; clone size: NA; V gene: TRBV10-2; CDR3 protein: CASRGGGQPQHF; CDR3 DNA: TGCGCCAGCCGAGGGGGGGGTCAGCCCCAGCATTTT
D gene: NA; J gene: TRBJ1-1; clone size: NA; V gene: TRBV19; CDR3 protein: CASYPGRILDTEAFF; CDR3 DNA: TGTGCCAGCTATCCGGGCCGTATATTAGATACTGAAGCTTTCTTT
D gene: NA; J gene: TRBJ1-4; clone size: NA; V gene: TRBV30; CDR3 protein: CAWSGGVNEKLFF; CDR3 DNA: TGTGCCTGGAGTGGCGGGGTTAATGAAAAACTGTTTTTT
D gene: TRBD2; J gene: TRBJ2-1; clone size: NA; V gene: TRBV29-1; CDR3 protein: CSVGRASGKLEQFF; CDR3 DNA: TGCAGCGTTGGAAGGGCTAGCGGGAAGCTTGAGCAGTTCTTC
D gene: TRBD2; J gene: TRBJ2-3; clone size: NA; V gene: TRBV18; CDR3 protein: CASSRLHLTSGNTDTQYF; CDR3 DNA: TGTGCCAGCTCACGGCTACACCTGACTAGCGGGAACACAGATACGCAGTATTTT
D gene: NA; J gene: TRBJ1-3; clone size: NA; V gene: TRBV30; CDR3 protein: CAWMRDGLPGNTIYF; CDR3 DNA: TGTGCCTGGATGAGGGATGGACTGCCGGGCAACACCATATATTTT
D gene: NA; J gene: TRBJ1-3; clone size: NA; V gene: TRBV4-3; CDR3 protein: CASSLTAGNTIYF; CDR3 DNA: TGCGCCAGCAGCCTAACCGCTGGAAACACCATATATTTT
D gene: NA; J gene: TRBJ2-3; clone size: NA; V gene: TRBV30; CDR3 protein: CAWSLLQGTDTQYF; CDR3 DNA: TGTGCCTGGAGTCTCCTCCAGGGAACAGATACGCAGTATTTT
D gene: TRBD2; J gene: TRBJ2-3; clone size: NA; V gene: TRBV6-5; CDR3 protein: CASSLAGASTDTQYF; CDR3 DNA: TGTGCCAGCAGCTTAGCGGGGGCTAGCACAGATACGCAGTATTTT
D gene: TRBD1; J gene: TRBJ1-3; clone size: many; V gene: TRBV5-1; CDR3 protein: CASSLETGGGNTIYF; CDR3 DNA: TGCGCCAGCAGCTTGGAGACAGGGGGAGGAAACACCATATATTTT
D gene: NA; J gene: TRBJ2-3; clone size: NA; V gene: TRBV28; CDR3 protein: CASSPTDTQYF; CDR3 DNA: TGTGCCAGCAGCCCCACAGATACGCAGTATTTT
D gene: TRBD2; J gene: TRBJ2-3; clone size: NA; V gene: TRBV19; CDR3 protein: CASSTIAGLDTQYF; CDR3 DNA: TGTGCCAGTAGTACGATAGCGGGTTTAGATACGCAGTATTTT
D gene: NA; J gene: TRBJ2-1; clone size: NA; V gene: TRBV9; CDR3 protein: CASSVGPVLYNEQFF; CDR3 DNA: TGTGCCAGCAGCGTAGGGCCAGTACTCTACAATGAGCAGTTCTTC
D gene: NA; J gene: TRBJ1-3; clone size: NA; V gene: TRBV28; CDR3 protein: CASSLGLGGNTIYF; CDR3 DNA: TGTGCCAGCAGTTTAGGGTTGGGTGGAAACACCATATATTTT
D gene: NA; J gene: TRBJ2-7; clone size: NA; V gene: TRBV6-5; CDR3 protein: CASSYWTDSYEQYF; CDR3 DNA: TGTGCCAGCAGTTACTGGACAGACTCCTACGAGCAGTACTTC
D gene: NA; J gene: TRBJ2-2; clone size: NA; V gene: TRBV30; CDR3 protein: CAWRTGFGNTGELFF; CDR3 DNA: TGTGCCTGGAGGACAGGATTTGGTAACACCGGGGAGCTGTTTTTT
D gene: NA; J gene: TRBJ1-2; clone size: NA; V gene: TRBV6-5; CDR3 protein: CASSYTGIGVYGYTF; CDR3 DNA: TGTGCCAGCAGTTACACAGGGATAGGGGTTTATGGCTACACCTTC
D gene: NA; J gene: TRBJ2-3; clone size: NA; V gene: TRBV5-1; CDR3 protein: CASRPVFDTRTDTQYF; CDR3 DNA: TGCGCCAGCAGACCCGTTTTTGACACCCGCACAGATACGCAGTATTTT
D gene: TRBD2; J gene: TRBJ2-1; clone size: NA; V gene: TRBV4-2; CDR3 protein: CASSNKPGGGYNEQFF; CDR3 DNA: TGTGCCAGCAGCAATAAACCGGGAGGGGGCTACAATGAGCAGTTCTTC
D gene: TRBD1; J gene: TRBJ1-3; clone size: NA; V gene: TRBV7-8; CDR3 protein: CASSSTGGYSGNTIYF; CDR3 DNA: TGTGCCAGCAGCTCGACAGGGGGCTACTCTGGAAACACCATATATTTT
D gene: TRBD2; J gene: TRBJ2-3; clone size: NA; V gene: TRBV7-3; CDR3 protein: CASSPGLAGANPVLTDTQYF; CDR3 DNA: TGTGCCAGCAGCCCCGGACTAGCGGGGGCAAACCCGGTTCTTACAGATACGCAGTATTTT
D gene: NA; J gene: TRBJ1-2; clone size: NA; V gene: TRBV9; CDR3 protein: CASSVEGHYGYTF; CDR3 DNA: TGTGCCAGCAGCGTAGAGGGACACTATGGCTACACCTTC
D gene: NA; J gene: TRBJ2-3; clone size: NA; V gene: TRBV6-2/TRBV6-3; CDR3 protein: CASSYRATDTQYF; CDR3 DNA: TGTGCCAGCAGTTACCGGGCTACTGATACGCAGTATTTT
D gene: TRBD2; J gene: TRBJ2-7; clone size: NA; V gene: TRBV6-2/TRBV6-3; CDR3 protein: CASSPPLAGAYEQYF; CDR3 DNA: TGTGCCAGCAGTCCCCCTCTAGCGGGCGCTTACGAGCAGTACTTC
D gene: TRBD1; J gene: TRBJ1-2; clone size: NA; V gene: TRBV27; CDR3 protein: CASSSPARQGAESYTF; CDR3 DNA: TGTGCCAGCAGTTCCCCCGCGCGCCAGGGGGCTGAGAGCTACACCTTC
D gene: TRBD2; J gene: TRBJ2-5; clone size: NA; V gene: TRBV6-2/TRBV6-3; CDR3 protein: CASSLAGGPSETQYF; CDR3 DNA: TGTGCCAGCAGCTTAGCGGGGGGGCCGTCAGAGACCCAGTACTTC